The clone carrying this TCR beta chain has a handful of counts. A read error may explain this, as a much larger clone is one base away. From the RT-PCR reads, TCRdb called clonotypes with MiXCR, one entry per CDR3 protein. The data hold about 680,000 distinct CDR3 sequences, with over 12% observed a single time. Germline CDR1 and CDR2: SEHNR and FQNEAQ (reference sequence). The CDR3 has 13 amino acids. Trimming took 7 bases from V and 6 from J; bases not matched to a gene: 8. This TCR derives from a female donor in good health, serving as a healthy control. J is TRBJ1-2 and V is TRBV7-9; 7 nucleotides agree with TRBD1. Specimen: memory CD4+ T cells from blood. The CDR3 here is CASIYDRADGYTF. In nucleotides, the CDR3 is TGTGCCAGCATCTATGACAGGGCGGATGGCTACACCTTC.